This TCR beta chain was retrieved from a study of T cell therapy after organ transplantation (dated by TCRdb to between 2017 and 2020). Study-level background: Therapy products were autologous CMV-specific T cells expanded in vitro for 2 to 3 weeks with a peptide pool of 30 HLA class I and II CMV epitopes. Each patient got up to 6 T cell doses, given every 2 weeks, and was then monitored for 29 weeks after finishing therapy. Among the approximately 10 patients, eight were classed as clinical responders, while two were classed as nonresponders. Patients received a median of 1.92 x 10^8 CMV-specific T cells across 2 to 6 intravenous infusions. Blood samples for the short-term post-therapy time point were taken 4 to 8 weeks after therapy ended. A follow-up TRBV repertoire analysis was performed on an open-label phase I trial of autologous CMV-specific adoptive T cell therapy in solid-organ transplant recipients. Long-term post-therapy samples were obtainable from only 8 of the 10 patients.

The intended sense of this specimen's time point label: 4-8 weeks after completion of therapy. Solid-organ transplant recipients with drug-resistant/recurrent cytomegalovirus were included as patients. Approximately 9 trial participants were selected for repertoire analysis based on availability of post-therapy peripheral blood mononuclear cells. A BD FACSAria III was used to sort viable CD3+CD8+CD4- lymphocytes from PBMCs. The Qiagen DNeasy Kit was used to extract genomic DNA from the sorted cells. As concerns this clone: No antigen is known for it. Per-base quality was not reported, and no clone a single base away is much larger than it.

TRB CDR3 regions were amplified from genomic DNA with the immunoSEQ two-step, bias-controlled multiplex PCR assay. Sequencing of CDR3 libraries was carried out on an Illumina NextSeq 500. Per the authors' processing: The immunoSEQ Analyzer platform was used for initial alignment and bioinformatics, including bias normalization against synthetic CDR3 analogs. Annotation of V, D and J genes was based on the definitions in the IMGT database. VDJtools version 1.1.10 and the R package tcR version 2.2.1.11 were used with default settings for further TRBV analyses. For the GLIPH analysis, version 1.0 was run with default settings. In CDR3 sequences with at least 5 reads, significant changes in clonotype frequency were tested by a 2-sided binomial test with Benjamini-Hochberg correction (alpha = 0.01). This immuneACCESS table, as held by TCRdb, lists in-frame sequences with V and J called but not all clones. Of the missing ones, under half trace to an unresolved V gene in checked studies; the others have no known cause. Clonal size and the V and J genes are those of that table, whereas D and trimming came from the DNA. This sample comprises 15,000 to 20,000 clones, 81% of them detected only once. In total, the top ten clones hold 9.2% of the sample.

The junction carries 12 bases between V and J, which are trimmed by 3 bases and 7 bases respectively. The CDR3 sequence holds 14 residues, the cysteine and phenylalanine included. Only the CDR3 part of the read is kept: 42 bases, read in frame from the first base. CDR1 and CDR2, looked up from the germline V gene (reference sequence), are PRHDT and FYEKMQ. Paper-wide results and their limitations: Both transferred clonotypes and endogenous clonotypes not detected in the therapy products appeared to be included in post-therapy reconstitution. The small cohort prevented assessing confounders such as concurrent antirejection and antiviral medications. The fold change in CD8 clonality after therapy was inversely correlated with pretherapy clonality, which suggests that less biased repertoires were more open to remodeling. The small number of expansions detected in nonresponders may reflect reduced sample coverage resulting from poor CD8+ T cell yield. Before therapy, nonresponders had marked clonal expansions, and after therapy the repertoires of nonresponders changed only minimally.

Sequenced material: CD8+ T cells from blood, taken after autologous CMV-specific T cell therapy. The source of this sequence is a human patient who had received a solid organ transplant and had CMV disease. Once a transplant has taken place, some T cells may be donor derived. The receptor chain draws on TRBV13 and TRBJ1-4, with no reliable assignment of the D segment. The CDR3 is CASSLGFGGEKLFF. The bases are TGTGCCAGCAGCTTGGGGTTCGGTGGTGAAAAACTGTTTTTT.